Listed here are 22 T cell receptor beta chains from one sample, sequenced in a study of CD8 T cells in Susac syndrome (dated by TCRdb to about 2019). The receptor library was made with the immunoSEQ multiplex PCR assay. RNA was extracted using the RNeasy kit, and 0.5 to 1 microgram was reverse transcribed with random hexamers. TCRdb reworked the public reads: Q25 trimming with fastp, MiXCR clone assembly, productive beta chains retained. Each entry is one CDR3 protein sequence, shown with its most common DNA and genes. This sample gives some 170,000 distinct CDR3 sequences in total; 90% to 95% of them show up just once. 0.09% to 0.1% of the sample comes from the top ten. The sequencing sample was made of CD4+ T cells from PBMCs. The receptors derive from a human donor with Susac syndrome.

The CDR3 here is CSADRGKNYGYTF. The CDR3 region has the DNA TGCAGTGCCGACAGGGGTAAAAACTATGGCTACACCTTC. The J gene is TRBJ1-2, the V gene TRBV20-1, with 8 positions matching TRBD1. CDR3 length: 13 amino acids. The germline gives CDR1 DFQATT, CDR2 SNEGSKA (reference sequence). V dropped 6 bases and J dropped 2; count of bases not matched to a gene: 5.

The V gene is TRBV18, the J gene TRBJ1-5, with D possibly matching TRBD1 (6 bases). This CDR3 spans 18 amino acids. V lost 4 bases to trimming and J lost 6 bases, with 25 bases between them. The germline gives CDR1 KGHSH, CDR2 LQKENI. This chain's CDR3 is CASSQENPVGGAGQPQHF. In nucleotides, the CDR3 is TGTGCCAGCTCACAGGAGAACCCCGTCGGGGGCGCGGGTCAGCCCCAGCATTTT.

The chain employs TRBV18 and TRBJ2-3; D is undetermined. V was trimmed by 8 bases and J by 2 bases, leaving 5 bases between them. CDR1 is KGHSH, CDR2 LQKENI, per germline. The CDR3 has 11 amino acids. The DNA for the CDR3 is TGTGCCAGCAGCCCCACAGATACGCAGTATTTT. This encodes CASSPTDTQYF. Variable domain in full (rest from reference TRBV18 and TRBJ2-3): NAGVMQNPRHLVRRRGQEARLRCSPMKGHSHVYWYRQLPEEGLKFMVYLQKENIIDESGMPKERFSAEFPKEGPSILRIQQVVRGDSAAYFCASSPTDTQYFGPGTRLTVL.

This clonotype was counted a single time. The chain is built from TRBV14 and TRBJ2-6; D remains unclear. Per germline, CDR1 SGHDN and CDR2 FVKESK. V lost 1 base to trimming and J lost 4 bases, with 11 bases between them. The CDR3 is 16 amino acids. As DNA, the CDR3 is TGTGCCAGCAGCCAAGTCTCGACGGCGGGGGCCAACGTCCTGACTTTC. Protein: CASSQVSTAGANVLTF.

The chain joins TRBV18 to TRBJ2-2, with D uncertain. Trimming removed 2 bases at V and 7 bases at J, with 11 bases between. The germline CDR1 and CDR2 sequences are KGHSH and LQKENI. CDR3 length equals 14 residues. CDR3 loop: CASSPSRAFGELFF. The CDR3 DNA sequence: TGTGCCAGCTCACCAAGTAGGGCTTTCGGGGAGCTGTTTTTT.

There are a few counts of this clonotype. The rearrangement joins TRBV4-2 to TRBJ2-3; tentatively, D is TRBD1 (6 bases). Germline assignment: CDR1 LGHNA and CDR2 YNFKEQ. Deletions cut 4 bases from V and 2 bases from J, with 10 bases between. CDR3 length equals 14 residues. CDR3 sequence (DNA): TGTGCCAGCAGCCGGGGGCAGGACACAGATACGCAGTATTTT. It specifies CASSRGQDTDTQYF.

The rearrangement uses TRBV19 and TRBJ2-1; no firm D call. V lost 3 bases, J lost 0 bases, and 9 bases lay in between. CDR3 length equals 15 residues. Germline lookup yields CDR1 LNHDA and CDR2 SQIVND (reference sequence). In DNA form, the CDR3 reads TGTGCCAGTAGTATTCTAGAAACCTCCTACAATGAGCAGTTCTTC. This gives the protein CASSILETSYNEQFF.

The DNA of the CDR3 is TGTGCCAGCAGCGTAGTTGGCAGGGATAACGCTGAAGCTTTCTTT. This gives the protein CASSVVGRDNAEAFF. This sequence joins TRBV9 and TRBJ1-1; possible D gene TRBD1, 5 bases. This CDR3 spans 15 amino acids. Per the germline V gene, CDR1 is SGDLS and CDR2 is YYNGEE. Trimming left V 0 bases short and J 6 bases short, with 15 bases between.

CDR3 loop: CASSLRGSGDTQYF. For the CDR3, the DNA is TGTGCCAGCAGCTTACGCGGATCGGGGGATACGCAGTATTTT. The chain recombines TRBV7-8 with TRBJ2-3, with D possibly being TRBD2 (5 bases). There are 14 residues in the CDR3. Trimming pared 2 bases from V and 6 bases from J, leaving 12 bases between. Germline V gives CDR1 SGHVS, CDR2 FQNEAQ.

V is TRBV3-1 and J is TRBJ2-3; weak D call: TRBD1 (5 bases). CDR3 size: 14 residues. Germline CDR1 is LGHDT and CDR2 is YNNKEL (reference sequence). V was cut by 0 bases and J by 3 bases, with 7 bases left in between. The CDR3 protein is CASSQDRATDTQYF. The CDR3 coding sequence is TGTGCCAGCAGCCAAGACAGGGCGACAGATACGCAGTATTTT.

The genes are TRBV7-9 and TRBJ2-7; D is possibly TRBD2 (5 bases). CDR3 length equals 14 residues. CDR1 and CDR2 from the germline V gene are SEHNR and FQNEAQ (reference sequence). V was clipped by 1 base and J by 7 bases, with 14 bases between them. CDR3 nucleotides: TGTGCCAGCAGCTTAGGAGGGTCACCCAGTGAGCAGTACTTC. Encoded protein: CASSLGGSPSEQYF.

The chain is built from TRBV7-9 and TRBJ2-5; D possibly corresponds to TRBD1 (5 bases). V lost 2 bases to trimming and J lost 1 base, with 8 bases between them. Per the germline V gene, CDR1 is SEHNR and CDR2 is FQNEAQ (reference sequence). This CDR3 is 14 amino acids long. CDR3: CASSLMQGQETQYF. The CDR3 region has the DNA TGTGCCAGCAGCTTAATGCAGGGCCAAGAGACCCAGTACTTC. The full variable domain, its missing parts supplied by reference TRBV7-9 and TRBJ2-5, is DTGVSQNPRHKITKRGQNVTFRCDPISEHNRLYWYRQTLGQGPEFLTYFQNEAQLEKSRLLSDRFSAERPKGSFSTLEIQRTEQGDSAMYLCASSLMQGQETQYFGPGTRLLVL.

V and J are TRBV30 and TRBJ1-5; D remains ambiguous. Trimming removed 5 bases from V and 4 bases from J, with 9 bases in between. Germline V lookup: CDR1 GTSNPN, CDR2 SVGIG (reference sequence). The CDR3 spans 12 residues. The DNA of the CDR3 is TGTGCCTGGTCGATGGGTAATCAGCCCCAGCATTTT. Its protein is CAWSMGNQPQHF.

Here the CDR3 DNA reads TGTGCCAGCAGCCCTCGACTAGCGGGAGGGTTCACAGATACGCAGTATTTT. This codes for CASSPRLAGGFTDTQYF. V usage is TRBV9 and J usage is TRBJ2-3, with 14 bases matching TRBD2. CDR3 length equals 17 residues. Germline lookup yields CDR1 SGDLS and CDR2 YYNGEE. The junction had 6 bases not matched to a gene; V was cut back by 4 bases and J by 2 bases.

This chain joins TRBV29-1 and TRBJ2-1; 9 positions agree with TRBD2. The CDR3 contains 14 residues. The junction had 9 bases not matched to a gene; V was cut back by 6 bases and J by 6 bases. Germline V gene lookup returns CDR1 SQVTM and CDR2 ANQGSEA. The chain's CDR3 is CSVPEAGGFNEQFF. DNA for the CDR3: TGCAGCGTCCCAGAAGCGGGAGGTTTCAATGAGCAGTTCTTC.

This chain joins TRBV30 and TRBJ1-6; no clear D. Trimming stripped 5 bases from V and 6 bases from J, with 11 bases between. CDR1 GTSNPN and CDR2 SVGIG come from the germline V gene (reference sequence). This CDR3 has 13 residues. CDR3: CAWGDRGNSPLHF. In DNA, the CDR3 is TGTGCCTGGGGGGATCGGGGTAATTCACCCCTCCACTTT.

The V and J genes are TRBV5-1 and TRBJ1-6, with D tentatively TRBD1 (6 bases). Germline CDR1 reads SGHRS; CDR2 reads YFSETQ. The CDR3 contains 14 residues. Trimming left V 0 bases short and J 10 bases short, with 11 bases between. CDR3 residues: CASSLVQGESPLHF. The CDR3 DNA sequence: TGCGCCAGCAGCTTGGTACAGGGCGAGTCACCCCTCCACTTT.

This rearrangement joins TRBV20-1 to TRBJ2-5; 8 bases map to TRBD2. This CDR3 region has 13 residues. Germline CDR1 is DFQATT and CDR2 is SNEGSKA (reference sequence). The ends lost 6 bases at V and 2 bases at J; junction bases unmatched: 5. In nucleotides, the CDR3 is TGCAGTGCAGAAGCGGGGGCACAAGAGACCCAGTACTTC. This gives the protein CSAEAGAQETQYF.

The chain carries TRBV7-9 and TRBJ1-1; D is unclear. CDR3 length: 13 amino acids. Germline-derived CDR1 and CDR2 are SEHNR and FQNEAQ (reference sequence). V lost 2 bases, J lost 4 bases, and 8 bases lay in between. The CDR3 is CASSLNGITEAFF. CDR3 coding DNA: TGTGCCAGCAGCTTAAACGGGATCACTGAAGCTTTCTTT.

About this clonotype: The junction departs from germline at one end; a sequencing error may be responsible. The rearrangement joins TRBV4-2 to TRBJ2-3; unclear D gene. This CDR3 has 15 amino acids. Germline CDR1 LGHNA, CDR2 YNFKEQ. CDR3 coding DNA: TGTGCCAGCAGCGAAGACACGGCCTCCACAGATACGCAGTATTTT. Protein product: CASSEDTASTDTQYF.

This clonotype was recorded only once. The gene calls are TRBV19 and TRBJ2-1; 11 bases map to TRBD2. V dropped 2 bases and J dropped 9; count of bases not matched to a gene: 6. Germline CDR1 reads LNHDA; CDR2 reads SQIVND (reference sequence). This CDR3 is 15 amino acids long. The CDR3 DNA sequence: TGTGCCAGTAGTATACTAGCGGGAGGAAGGAGTGAGCAGTTCTTC. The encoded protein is CASSILAGGRSEQFF. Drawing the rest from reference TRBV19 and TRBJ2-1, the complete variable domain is DGGITQSPKYLFRKEGQNVTLSCEQNLNHDAMYWYRQDPGQGLRLIYYSQIVNDFQKGDIAEGYSVSREKKESFPLTVTSAQKNPTAFYLCASSILAGGRSEQFFGPGTRLTVL.

The CDR3 bases are TGTGCCAGCAGCCTGCAGACGAACTATGGCTACACCTTC. Encoded protein: CASSLQTNYGYTF. The rearrangement links TRBV6-1 to TRBJ1-2; D not certain. The CDR3 loop spans 13 amino acids. V dropped 6 bases and J dropped 2 bases, with 10 bases sitting between them. Germline V gives CDR1 MNHNS, CDR2 SASEGT.